This entry concerns a single TCR beta chain. The clone's antigen remains unknown. No quality values exist for individual bases; no much larger clone is one base distant. The 35 to 40 donors, aged roughly 6 to 100 years, were systemically healthy Caucasian individuals from Russia. Each donor gave ten milliliters of peripheral blood, collected into EDTA-treated Vacutainer tubes. Ficoll-Paque density-gradient centrifugation was used to isolate PBMCs, with at least 6 million per sample. Total RNA, at least 5 micrograms per sample, was extracted from PBMCs with Trizol reagent. For every donor, flow cytometry on a PBMC aliquot measured the percentage of naive CD45RAhigh/CD27high T cells. This sample stems from a study of blood T cells in healthy people across ages (dated by TCRdb to 2013 to 2016). With respect to the entire study: In model experiments, roughly one uniquely barcoded TCR beta cDNA molecule per two T cells was captured by template switching. Using the same blood draw, the study looked at two additional independent replicas of 1 million unique cDNA reads for two donors, one aged 18 to 30 and the other aged 80 or older. Four age groups were formed from the donors: young (average approximately 15 years), middle-aged (roughly 38), aged (under 70) and long-lived (around 80). To track age-related changes in TCR beta repertoire diversity, the study relied on deep sequencing normalized with unique cDNA molecular identifiers.

Library prep was done by 5' RACE. TCRdb names Illumina HiSeq 2500 as the instrument used. A second PCR of roughly 7 to 12 cycles was performed with a sample-barcoded 5' primer and a J-beta primer mix. A template-switch 5' adaptor carrying 12 random nucleotides introduced a unique molecular identifier onto each TCR beta cDNA molecule. Each sample yielded at least 3 million CDR3-containing paired-end reads. First-strand cDNA synthesis was performed from all RNA using the Mint cDNA synthesis kit, with priming by a TRBC-specific oligonucleotide. After uracil-DNA glycosylase treatment, a first 18-cycle PCR used universal primers M1SS and BC2_uni_R on all cDNA. Per the original workflow: For normalization, 1 million high-quality reads were randomly selected from each sample, with every read carrying a distinct molecular identifier. Reads with shared molecular identifiers were discarded instead of being binned into consensus sequences. CDR3 identification, clonotype clustering and error correction used MiTCR with a Q25 quality threshold and the strictest error-elimination algorithm. Lower-bound total TCR beta diversity was estimated with a nonparametric unseen species model using Euler transformation. TCRdb redid the processing of the public reads, applying fastp at Q25 and MiXCR, and retained in-frame beta chains. Each CDR3 protein appears once, grouped with its most common genes and DNA. What appears here as the V and J calls and clone size reflects TCRdb's work, not the paper's. The sample table records 760,000 or so distinct CDR3 sequences; 25% of these occur just once. The ten top clones hold roughly 9% of the sample.

Overall study outcomes, separate from this receptor: Since profiling was done on bulk unsorted PBMCs, naive and antigen-experienced compartments could not be conclusively compared. Estimates of total diversity based on one million sequenced T cells were regarded as lower bounds and as underestimates. As age increased, observed TCR beta diversity per million T cells dropped in a roughly linear way, and a significant reduction was already evident by age about 40. The percentage of naive T cells measured by flow cytometry correlated strongly with observed TCR beta diversity. The long-lived group showed more naive CD4+ T cells, fewer expanded clones and increased TCR diversity than the aged group, suggesting age selection. The CMV infection status of donors was not known, potentially confounding age-related changes in expanded clonotypes.

V lost 4 bases and J lost 3 bases, and the count of bases not matched to a germline gene is 6. The CDR3 sequence holds 16 residues, the cysteine and phenylalanine included. The entry retains the CDR3 DNA only, 48 bases that are in frame from base 1. CDR1 is given as MNHEY and CDR2 as SMNVEV, both from the germline V gene (reference sequence). These data were also filed under a second study, of T cells of mothers and their children. That second report states: Nine systemically healthy Caucasian individuals served as donors, namely three mothers together with their six children. cDNA synthesis used all of the extracted RNA, with 1.5 ug of RNA in each 15 ul reaction. In the second PCR, sample barcodes and 2-4 random nucleotides were introduced via the M1S primer. Over 8 million TCR beta CDR3 reads were obtained for each mother, and around 2.7 million reads were obtained for each child. In both related and unrelated pairs, thymic selection shapes the output of TCR recombination in a similar way, with inherited differences having only a minor effect. Normalized repertoire overlap was always slightly but never significantly higher in related than unrelated mother-child pairs. Persistent microchimeric T cell clones were not detected, at a sensitivity of 95 to 100 clones per million clonotypes. The study used deep NGS to compare TCR beta repertoires of mothers and children, seeking features distinguishing related mother-child pairs from unrelated individuals. Mothers averaged roughly 40 +/- 4 years of age and children averaged approximately 11 +/- 4 years. Libraries were sequenced on Illumina HiSeq 2000 with 100+100 nt paired-end reads after adapter ligation with NEBNext reagents. To prevent cross-contamination, the mother and child libraries were prepared a month apart and were sequenced in separate runs. Each donor had between about 450,000 and 2,100,000 distinct TCR beta clonotypes identified. Naive TCR beta clonotypes were estimated from low-frequency clonotypes matched to each donor's FACS-determined naive share, without sorting.

The sequenced sample was blood. The source of this sequence is a boy aged 5-17 years in good health. This chain is built from TRBV27 and TRBJ2-7, with 13 junctional bases fitting TRBD2. The DNA sequence follows: TGTGCCAGCAGTTCCGGGACTAGCGGGAAATTCTACGAGCAGTACTTC. Its product reads: CASSSGTSGKFYEQYF.